A single sample is the source of the 16 T cell receptor beta chains below, sequenced in a study of T-cell memory formation after mild COVID-19. TCRdb processed the 5' RACE reads anew with MiXCR; each CDR3 protein has one entry. The data contain roughly 120,000 distinct CDR3 sequences, 16% of them singletons. The specimen sequenced was PBMCs or a T cell subset sorted from them (not recorded which). Receptor source: an adult woman who had mild COVID-19 (a few samples of this study predate the infection). Cell type and time point are not known.

There are a few counts of this clonotype. The chain is built from TRBV27 and TRBJ2-2; D assignment may be TRBD1 or TRBD2 (5 bases each). Germline V gene data show CDR1 as MNHEY and CDR2 as SMNVEV (reference sequence). Trimming shortened V by 6 bases and J by 0 bases, and 8 bases separated the two germline ends. There are 14 residues in the CDR3. The CDR3: CASRLGANTGELFF. The DNA of the CDR3 is TGTGCCAGCAGGCTGGGGGCGAACACCGGGGAGCTGTTTTTT.

This clonotype has just a few counts. The rearrangement joins TRBV12-3 or TRBV12-4 to TRBJ2-7, with D perhaps TRBD1 (6 bases). Trimming left V 3 bases short and J 6 bases short, with 12 bases between. The CDR3 contains 13 residues. The CDR3 DNA reads as TGTGCCAGCAGTTTTGGCAGGGGTGGCGAGCAGTACTTC. Translating gives CASSFGRGGEQYF.

The chain combines TRBV15 with TRBJ2-3; possible D gene TRBD1, 5 bases. Germline lookup yields CDR1 LNHNV and CDR2 YYDKDF (reference sequence). Trimming cost V 0 bases and J 3 bases, with 16 bases left between them. This CDR3 is built from 17 residues. The CDR3 region is CATSRDRFRAGTDTQYF. CDR3 coding DNA: TGTGCCACCAGCAGAGATCGTTTCAGGGCCGGGACAGATACGCAGTATTTT. The full variable domain, in which reference TRBV15 and TRBJ2-3 provide the parts outside the CDR3, is DAMVIQNPRYQVTQFGKPVTLSCSQTLNHNVMYWYQQKSSQAPKLLFHYYDKDFNNEADTPDNFQSRRPNTSFCFLDIRSPGLGDTAMYLCATSRDRFRAGTDTQYFGPGTRLTVL.

Only a few counts were recorded for this clonotype. V and J are TRBV3-1 and TRBJ1-3; the D gene is possibly TRBD1 (5 bases). Germline V lookup: CDR1 LGHDT, CDR2 YNNKEL (reference sequence). CDR3 length equals 14 residues. V gave up 0 bases and J gave up 7 bases, with 10 bases separating them. The CDR3 sequence is CASSQDRVRNTIYF. CDR3 in DNA: TGTGCCAGCAGCCAAGACAGGGTCCGGAACACCATATATTTT.

The chain couples TRBV5-1 to TRBJ2-2, with 9 bases lining up with TRBD1. The V gene end was trimmed by 5 bases and the J gene end by 2 bases; junction bases not matched to a gene: 7. CDR3 size: 16 residues. Germline values: CDR1 SGHRS, CDR2 YFSETQ. Written as DNA, the CDR3 is TGCGCCAGCAGACTTACGGGACAGGGAAACACCGGGGAGCTGTTTTTT. Its protein is CASRLTGQGNTGELFF.

The J gene is TRBJ2-7, the V gene TRBV6-6; D not resolved. Germline CDR1 is MNHNY and CDR2 is SVGAGI (reference sequence). The V end was cut by 6 bases, the J end by 1 base, with 10 bases between. The CDR3 length is 13 residues. The CDR3 reads CASSWGRSYEQYF. For the CDR3, the DNA is TGTGCCAGCAGCTGGGGAAGGTCCTACGAGCAGTACTTC.

The chain joins TRBV6-2 or TRBV6-3 to TRBJ2-7, with D perhaps TRBD2 (6 bases). The V gene's germline CDR1 is MNHEY and CDR2 SVGEGT. The CDR3 runs to 16 residues. V dropped 2 bases and J dropped 3 bases, with 17 bases sitting between them. CDR3 protein: CASSYRTGVTLYEQYF. Here the CDR3 DNA reads TGTGCCAGCAGTTACAGGACGGGAGTAACCCTCTACGAGCAGTACTTC.

This clonotype occurred a few times. The chain links TRBV4-1 to TRBJ2-1, with 7 bases matching TRBD1. The CDR3 covers 16 residues. The germline V gene encodes CDR1 MGHRA and CDR2 YSYEKL. V lost 8 bases to trimming and J lost 6 bases; unmatched junction nucleotides: 16. The CDR3 reads CASGWSSRQGGNEQFF. The DNA for the CDR3 is TGCGCCAGCGGGTGGTCTAGTCGACAGGGCGGCAATGAGCAGTTCTTC.

The chain uses TRBV7-9 and TRBJ2-3; 9 positions match TRBD1. CDR1 and CDR2 (germline): SEHNR, FQNEAQ (reference sequence). The CDR3 loop spans 14 amino acids. J lost 6 bases, V lost 6 bases, and 7 bases had no gene match. The CDR3 reads CASRPGQGWDTQYF. The CDR3 bases are TGTGCCAGCAGACCGGGACAGGGATGGGATACGCAGTATTTT.

This clonotype occurred a few times. The chain is built from TRBV27 and TRBJ2-1, with no clear D. The CDR3 consists of 15 residues. Trimming removed 5 bases at V and 2 bases at J, with 13 bases between. Looked up from germline, CDR1 is MNHEY and CDR2 is SMNVEV (reference sequence). CDR3 protein: CASSPGGRPYNEQFF. In DNA form, the CDR3 reads TGTGCCAGCAGTCCCGGCGGTAGGCCCTACAATGAGCAGTTCTTC.

This clonotype turned up a few times. V and J are TRBV7-9 and TRBJ2-4; TRBD2 is a possible D gene (6 bases). V dropped 5 bases and J dropped 6 bases, with 14 bases sitting between them. Germline CDR1 reads SEHNR; CDR2 reads FQNEAQ (reference sequence). This CDR3 has 14 amino acids. Written as DNA, the CDR3 is TGTGCCAGCAGCCTTTGGGGGGAGAGAAACATTCAGTACTTC. The encoded protein is CASSLWGERNIQYF.

This clonotype was detected a few times. This rearrangement joins TRBV20-1 to TRBJ2-1; 10 bases fit TRBD1. The CDR3 spans 14 residues. The germline V gene has CDR1 DFQATT and CDR2 SNEGSKA (reference sequence). After removal of 3 bases from V and 7 bases from J, the junction contained 6 bases not matched to a gene. CDR3 sequence reads: CSASRDRGGNEQFF. The CDR3 nucleotides read TGCAGTGCTAGCCGGGACAGGGGTGGTAATGAGCAGTTCTTC.

The chain employs TRBV20-1 and TRBJ2-7, with 9 positions matching TRBD1. In germline, CDR1 is DFQATT, CDR2 SNEGSKA (reference sequence). There are 13 residues in the CDR3. V shed 6 bases, J shed 5 bases, and the junction held 8 bases outside the gene matches. CDR3 protein: CSATRDRADEQYF. The CDR3 nucleotides read TGCAGTGCCACCCGGGACAGGGCCGACGAGCAGTACTTC.

This chain joins TRBV11-2 and TRBJ2-1; maybe TRBD1 (6 bases). CDR1 is SGHAT, CDR2 FQNNGV, per germline. CDR3 length equals 14 residues. V shed 3 bases and J shed 3 bases, with 9 bases lying between them. The CDR3 bases are TGTGCCAGCAGCTTCGGACAGTACTACAATGAGCAGTTCTTC. Its protein is CASSFGQYYNEQFF.

V usage is TRBV29-1 and J usage is TRBJ1-1; 7 bases map to TRBD1. This CDR3 contains 11 residues. CDR1 and CDR2 (germline): SQVTM, ANQGSEA. V trimming: 5 bases; J trimming: 11 bases; junction bases outside the gene matches: 8. This chain's CDR3 is CSVNQGGQAFF. The DNA for the CDR3 is TGCAGCGTTAATCAGGGGGGTCAGGCTTTCTTT.

The chain employs TRBV3-1 and TRBJ1-2, with a possible D match to TRBD1 (6 bases). The V gene's germline CDR1 is LGHDT and CDR2 YNNKEL (reference sequence). Trimming took 1 base from V and 4 from J, leaving 10 bases between them. This CDR3 is 14 amino acids long. The CDR3 sequence: CASSQAPGVYGYTF. In DNA, the CDR3 is TGTGCCAGCAGCCAAGCACCAGGGGTCTATGGCTACACCTTC.